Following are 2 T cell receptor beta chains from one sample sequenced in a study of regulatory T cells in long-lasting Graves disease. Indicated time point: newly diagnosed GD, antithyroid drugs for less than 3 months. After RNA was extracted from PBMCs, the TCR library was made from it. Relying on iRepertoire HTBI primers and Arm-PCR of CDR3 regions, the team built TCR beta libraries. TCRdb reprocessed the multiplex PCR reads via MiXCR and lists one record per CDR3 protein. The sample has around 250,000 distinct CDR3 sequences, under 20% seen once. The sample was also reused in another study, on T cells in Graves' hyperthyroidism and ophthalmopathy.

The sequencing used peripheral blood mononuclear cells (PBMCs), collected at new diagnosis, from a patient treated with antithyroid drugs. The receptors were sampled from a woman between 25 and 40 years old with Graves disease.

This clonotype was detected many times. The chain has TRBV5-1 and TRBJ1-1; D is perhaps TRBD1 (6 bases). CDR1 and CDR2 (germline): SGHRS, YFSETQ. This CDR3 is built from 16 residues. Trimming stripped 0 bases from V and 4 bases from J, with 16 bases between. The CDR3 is CASSLETTGRVTEAFF. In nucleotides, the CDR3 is TGCGCCAGCAGCTTGGAGACGACAGGTCGAGTCACTGAAGCTTTCTTT.

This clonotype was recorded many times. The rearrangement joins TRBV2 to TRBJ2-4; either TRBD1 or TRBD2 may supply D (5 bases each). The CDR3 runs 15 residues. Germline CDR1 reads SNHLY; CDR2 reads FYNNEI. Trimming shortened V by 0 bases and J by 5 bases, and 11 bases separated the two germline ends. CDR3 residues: CASSEAAGSENIQYF. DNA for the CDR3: TGTGCCAGCAGTGAAGCGGCAGGGAGCGAAAACATTCAGTACTTC.